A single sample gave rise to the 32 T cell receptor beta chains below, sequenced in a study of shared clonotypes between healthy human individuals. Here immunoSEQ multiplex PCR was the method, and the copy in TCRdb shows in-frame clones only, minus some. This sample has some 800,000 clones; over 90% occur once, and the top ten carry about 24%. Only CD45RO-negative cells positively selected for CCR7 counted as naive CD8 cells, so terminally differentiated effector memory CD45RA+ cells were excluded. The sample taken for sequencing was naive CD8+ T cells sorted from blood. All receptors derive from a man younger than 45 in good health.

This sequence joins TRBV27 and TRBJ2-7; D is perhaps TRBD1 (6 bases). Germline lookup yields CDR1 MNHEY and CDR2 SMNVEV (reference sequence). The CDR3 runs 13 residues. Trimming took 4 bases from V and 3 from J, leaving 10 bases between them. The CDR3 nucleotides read TGTGCCAGCAGTTCCAACAGGGTCTACGAGCAGTACTTC. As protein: CASSSNRVYEQYF.

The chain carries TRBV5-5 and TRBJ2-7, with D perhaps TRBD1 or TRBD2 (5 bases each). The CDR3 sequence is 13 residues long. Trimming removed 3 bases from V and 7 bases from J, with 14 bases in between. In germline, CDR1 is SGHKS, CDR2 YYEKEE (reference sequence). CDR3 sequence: CASSSITEGEQYF. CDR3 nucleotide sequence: TGTGCCAGCAGCTCCATCACCGAGGGGGAGCAGTACTTC.

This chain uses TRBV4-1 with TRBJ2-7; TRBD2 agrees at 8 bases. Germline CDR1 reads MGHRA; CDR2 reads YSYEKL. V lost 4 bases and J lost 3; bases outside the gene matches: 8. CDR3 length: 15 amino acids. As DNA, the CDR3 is TGCGCCAGCAGCCTGAATCCCGCGGGGGGCTACGAGCAGTACTTC. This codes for CASSLNPAGGYEQYF.

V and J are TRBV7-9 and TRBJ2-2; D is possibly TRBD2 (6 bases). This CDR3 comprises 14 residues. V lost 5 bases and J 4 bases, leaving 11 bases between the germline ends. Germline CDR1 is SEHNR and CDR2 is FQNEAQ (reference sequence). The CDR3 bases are TGTGCCAGCAGCCACCCCGGGGGCACCGGGGAGCTGTTTTTT. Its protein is CASSHPGGTGELFF.

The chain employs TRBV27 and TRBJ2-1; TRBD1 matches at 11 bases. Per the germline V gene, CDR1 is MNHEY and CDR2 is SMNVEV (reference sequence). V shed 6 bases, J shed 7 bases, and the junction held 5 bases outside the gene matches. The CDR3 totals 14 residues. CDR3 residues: CASSAGTGGNEQFF. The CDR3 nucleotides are TGTGCCAGCAGCGCCGGGACAGGGGGAAATGAGCAGTTCTTC.

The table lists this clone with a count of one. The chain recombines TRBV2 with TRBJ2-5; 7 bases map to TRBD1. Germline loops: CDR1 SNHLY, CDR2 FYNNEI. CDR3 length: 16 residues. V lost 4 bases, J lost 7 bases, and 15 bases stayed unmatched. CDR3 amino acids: CASSGDPQGWALTQYF. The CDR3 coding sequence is TGTGCCAGCAGTGGGGACCCACAGGGGTGGGCCTTGACCCAGTACTTC.

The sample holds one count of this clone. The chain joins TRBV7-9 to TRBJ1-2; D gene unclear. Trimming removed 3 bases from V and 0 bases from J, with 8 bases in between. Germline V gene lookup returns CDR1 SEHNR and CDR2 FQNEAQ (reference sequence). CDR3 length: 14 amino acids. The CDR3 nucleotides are TGTGCCAGCAGCTTCGGAACAGCTAACTATGGCTACACCTTC. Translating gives CASSFGTANYGYTF.

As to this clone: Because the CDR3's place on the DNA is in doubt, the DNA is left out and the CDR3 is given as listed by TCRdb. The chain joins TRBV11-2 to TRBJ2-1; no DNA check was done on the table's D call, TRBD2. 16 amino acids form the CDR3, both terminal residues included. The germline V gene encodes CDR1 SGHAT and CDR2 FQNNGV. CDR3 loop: CASSFGPGGYGNEQFF.

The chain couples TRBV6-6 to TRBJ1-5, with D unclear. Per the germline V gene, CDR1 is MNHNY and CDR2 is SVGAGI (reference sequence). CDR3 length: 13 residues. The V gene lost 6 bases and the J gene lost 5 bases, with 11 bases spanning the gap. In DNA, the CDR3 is TGTGCCAGCAGCCGGGAGCCCGATCAGCCCCAGCATTTT. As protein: CASSREPDQPQHF.

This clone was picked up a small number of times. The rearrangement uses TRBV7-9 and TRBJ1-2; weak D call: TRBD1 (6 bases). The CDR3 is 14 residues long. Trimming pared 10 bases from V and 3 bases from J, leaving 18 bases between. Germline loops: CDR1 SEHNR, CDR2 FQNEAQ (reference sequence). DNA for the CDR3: TGTGCCATAGCTAAGGGGGTTCCGGACTATGGCTACACCTTC. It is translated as CAIAKGVPDYGYTF.

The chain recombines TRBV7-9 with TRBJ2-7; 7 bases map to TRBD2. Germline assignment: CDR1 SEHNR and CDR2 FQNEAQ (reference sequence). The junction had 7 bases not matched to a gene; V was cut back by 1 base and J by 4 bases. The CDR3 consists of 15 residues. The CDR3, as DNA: TGTGCCAGCAGCTTAGTTGGCGGGAGAGGATACGAGCAGTACTTC. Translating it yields CASSLVGGRGYEQYF.

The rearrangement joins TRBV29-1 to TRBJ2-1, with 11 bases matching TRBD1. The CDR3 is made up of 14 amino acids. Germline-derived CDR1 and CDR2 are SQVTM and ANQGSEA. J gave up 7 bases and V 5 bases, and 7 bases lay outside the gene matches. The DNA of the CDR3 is TGCAGCGTTCTGGACAGGGGGCGCGCAAATGAGCAGTTCTTC. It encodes CSVLDRGRANEQFF.

CDR3 residues: CASSLVLANNEQFF. The CDR3 coding sequence is TGTGCCAGCAGCTTAGTTCTGGCAAACAATGAGCAGTTCTTC. The V and J genes are TRBV5-5 and TRBJ2-1; D is undetermined. The germline CDR1 and CDR2 sequences are SGHKS and YYEKEE (reference sequence). The CDR3 has 14 amino acids. The germline V and J ends were trimmed by 2 bases and 5 bases, with 11 bases remaining between them. The full variable domain, its missing parts supplied by reference TRBV5-5 and TRBJ2-1, is DAGVTQSPTHLIKTRGQQVTLRCSPISGHKSVSWYQQVLGQGPQFIFQYYEKEERGRGNFPDRFSARQFPNYSSELNVNALLLGDSALYLCASSLVLANNEQFFGPGTRLTVL.

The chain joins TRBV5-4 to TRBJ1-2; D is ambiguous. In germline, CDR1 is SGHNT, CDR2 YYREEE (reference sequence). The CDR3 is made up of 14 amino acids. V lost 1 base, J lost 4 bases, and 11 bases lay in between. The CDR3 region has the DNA TGTGCCAGCAGCTTGAGTTTGGTATCCTATGGCTACACCTTC. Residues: CASSLSLVSYGYTF.

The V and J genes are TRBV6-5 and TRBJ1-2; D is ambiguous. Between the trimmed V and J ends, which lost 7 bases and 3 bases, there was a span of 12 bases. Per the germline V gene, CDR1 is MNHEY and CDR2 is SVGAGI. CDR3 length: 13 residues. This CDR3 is CASMFGQDYGYTF. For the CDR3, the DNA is TGTGCCAGCATGTTCGGGCAAGACTATGGCTACACCTTC.

CDR3 in amino acids: CASRETGGGEQYF. CDR3 in DNA: TGTGCCAGCAGGGAGACAGGGGGTGGCGAGCAGTACTTC. V usage is TRBV27 and J usage is TRBJ2-7, with 9 bases that match TRBD1. After removal of 6 bases from V and 6 bases from J, the junction contained 6 bases not matched to a gene. Germline CDR1 is MNHEY and CDR2 is SMNVEV (reference sequence). The CDR3 covers 13 residues.

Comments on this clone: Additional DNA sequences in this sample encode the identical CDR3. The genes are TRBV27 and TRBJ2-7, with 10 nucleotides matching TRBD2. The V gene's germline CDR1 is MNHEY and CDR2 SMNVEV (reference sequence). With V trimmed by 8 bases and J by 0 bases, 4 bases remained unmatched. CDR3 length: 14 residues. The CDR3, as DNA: TGTGCCAGCTCGCTAGCGGGAGTCTCCTACGAGCAGTACTTC. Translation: CASSLAGVSYEQYF.

The CDR3 DNA is TGTGCCAGCAGTTTCGGCAAGAACTACGAGCAGTACTTC. It codes for CASSFGKNYEQYF. The V gene is TRBV27, the J gene TRBJ2-7, with unresolved D. The V and J ends lost 3 bases and 3 bases respectively, with 9 bases between them. The germline gives CDR1 MNHEY, CDR2 SMNVEV (reference sequence). CDR3 length equals 13 residues.

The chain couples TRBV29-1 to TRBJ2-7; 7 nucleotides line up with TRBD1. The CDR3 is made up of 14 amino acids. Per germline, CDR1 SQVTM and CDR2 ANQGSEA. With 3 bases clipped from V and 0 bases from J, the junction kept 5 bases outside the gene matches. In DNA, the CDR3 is TGCAGCGTTGACAGGGGGAAAAACTCCTACGAGCAGTACTTC. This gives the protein CSVDRGKNSYEQYF.

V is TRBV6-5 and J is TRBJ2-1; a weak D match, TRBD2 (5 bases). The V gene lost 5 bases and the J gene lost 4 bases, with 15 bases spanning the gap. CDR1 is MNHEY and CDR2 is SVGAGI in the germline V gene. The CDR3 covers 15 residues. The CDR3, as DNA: TGTGCCAGCAGTCCCCGGGGAGCGGTATACAATGAGCAGTTCTTC. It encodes CASSPRGAVYNEQFF.

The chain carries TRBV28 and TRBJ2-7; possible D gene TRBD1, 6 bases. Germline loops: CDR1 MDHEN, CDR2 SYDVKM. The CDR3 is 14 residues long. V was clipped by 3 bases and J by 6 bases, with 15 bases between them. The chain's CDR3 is CASSLRTGLGEQYF. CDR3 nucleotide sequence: TGTGCCAGCAGTTTGCGAACAGGGCTCGGCGAGCAGTACTTC.

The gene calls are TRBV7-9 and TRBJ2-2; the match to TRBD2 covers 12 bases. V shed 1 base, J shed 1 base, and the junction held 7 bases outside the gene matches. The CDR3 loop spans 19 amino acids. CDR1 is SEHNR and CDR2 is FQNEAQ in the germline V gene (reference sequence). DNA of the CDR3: TGTGCCAGCAGCTTAGGAAAACTAGCGGGAGGTCTGAACACCGGGGAGCTGTTTTTT. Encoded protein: CASSLGKLAGGLNTGELFF.

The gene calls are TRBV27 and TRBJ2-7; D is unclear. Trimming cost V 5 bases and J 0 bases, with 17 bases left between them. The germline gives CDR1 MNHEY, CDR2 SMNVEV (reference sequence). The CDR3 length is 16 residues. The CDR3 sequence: CASSRRGSGHSYEQYF. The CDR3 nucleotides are TGTGCCAGCAGTCGCCGAGGATCCGGGCACTCCTACGAGCAGTACTTC.

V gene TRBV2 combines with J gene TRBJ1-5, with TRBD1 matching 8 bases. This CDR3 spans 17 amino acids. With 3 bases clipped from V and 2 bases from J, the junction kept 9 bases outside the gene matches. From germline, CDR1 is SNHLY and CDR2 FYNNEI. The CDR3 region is CASSDFLQGAGNQPQHF. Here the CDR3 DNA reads TGTGCCAGCAGTGATTTTCTCCAGGGGGCCGGCAATCAGCCCCAGCATTTT. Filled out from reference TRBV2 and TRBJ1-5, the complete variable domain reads EPEVTQTPSHQVTQMGQEVILRCVPISNHLYFYWYRQILGQKVEFLVSFYNNEISEKSEIFDDQFSVERPDGSNFTLKIRSTKLEDSAMYFCASSDFLQGAGNQPQHFGDGTRLSIL.

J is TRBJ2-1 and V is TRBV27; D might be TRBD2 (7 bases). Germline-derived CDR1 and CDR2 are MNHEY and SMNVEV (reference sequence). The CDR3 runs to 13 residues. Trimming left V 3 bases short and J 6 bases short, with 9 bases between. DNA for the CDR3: TGTGCCAGCAGTTTGGGGGGGGCCAATGAGCAGTTCTTC. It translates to CASSLGGANEQFF.

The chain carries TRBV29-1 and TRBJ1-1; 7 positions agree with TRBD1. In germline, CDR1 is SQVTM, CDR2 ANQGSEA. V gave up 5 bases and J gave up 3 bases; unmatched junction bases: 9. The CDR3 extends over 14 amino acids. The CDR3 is CSVPGQYHYTEAFF. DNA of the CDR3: TGCAGCGTTCCGGGACAGTATCACTACACTGAAGCTTTCTTT.

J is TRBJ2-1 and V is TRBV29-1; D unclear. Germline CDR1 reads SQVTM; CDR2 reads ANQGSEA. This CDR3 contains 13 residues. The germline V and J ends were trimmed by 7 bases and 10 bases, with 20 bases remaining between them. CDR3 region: CSAQVPEMIEQFF. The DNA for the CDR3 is TGCAGCGCCCAGGTACCCGAAATGATAGAGCAGTTCTTC.

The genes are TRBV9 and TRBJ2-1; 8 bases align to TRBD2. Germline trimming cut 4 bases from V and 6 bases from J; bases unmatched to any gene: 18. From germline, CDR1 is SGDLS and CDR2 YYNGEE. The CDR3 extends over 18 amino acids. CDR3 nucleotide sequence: TGTGCCAGCAGCCCGGGAGCTTGGGTAGCGGGGAATGGCAATGAGCAGTTCTTC. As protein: CASSPGAWVAGNGNEQFF. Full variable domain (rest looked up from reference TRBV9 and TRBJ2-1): DSGVTQTPKHLITATGQRVTLRCSPRSGDLSVYWYQQSLDQGLQFLIQYYNGEERAKGNILERFSAQQFPDLHSELNLSSLELGDSALYFCASSPGAWVAGNGNEQFFGPGTRLTVL.

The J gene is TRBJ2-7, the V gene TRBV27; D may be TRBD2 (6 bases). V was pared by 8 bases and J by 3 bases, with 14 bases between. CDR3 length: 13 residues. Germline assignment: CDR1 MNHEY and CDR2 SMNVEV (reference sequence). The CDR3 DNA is TGTGCCAGCGCGGGACGAACCCTCTACGAGCAGTACTTC. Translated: CASAGRTLYEQYF.

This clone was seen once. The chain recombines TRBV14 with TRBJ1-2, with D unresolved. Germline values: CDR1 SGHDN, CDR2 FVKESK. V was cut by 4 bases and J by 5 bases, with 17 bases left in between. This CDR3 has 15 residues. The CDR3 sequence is CASSPSISQPYGYTF. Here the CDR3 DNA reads TGTGCCAGCAGCCCCTCGATTTCACAGCCTTATGGCTACACCTTC.

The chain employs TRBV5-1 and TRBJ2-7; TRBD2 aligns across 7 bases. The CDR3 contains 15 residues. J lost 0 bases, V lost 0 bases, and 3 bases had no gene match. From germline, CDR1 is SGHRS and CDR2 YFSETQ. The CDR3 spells CASSLGPSGSYEQYF. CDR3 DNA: TGCGCCAGCAGCTTGGGTCCTAGCGGCTCCTACGAGCAGTACTTC.

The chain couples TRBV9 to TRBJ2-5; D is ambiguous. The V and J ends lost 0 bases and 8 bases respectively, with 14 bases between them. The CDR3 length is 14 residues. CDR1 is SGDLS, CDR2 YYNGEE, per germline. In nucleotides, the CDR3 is TGTGCCAGCAGCGTAGCTGGCGGAACTCACACCCAGTACTTC. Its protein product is CASSVAGGTHTQYF.